Below are 9 T cell receptor beta chains sequenced from a single sample in a study of beta chain features in type 1 diabetes. Study results and caveats: For Type 1 diabetes patients, all four CD4+ subsets carried TCRB CDR3s that were moderately but significantly shorter.

No antigens are known for them. The investigators reverse transcribed all of the isolated RNA, so they sequenced expressed TCRB transcripts. Profiled with immunoSEQ multiplex PCR; TCRdb holds only in-frame clones, not every one. The table records under 300,000 clones, just over 20% of them present only once. The sample was naive CD4+ T cells from blood. These receptors all stem from a middle-aged woman with type 1 diabetes.

CDR3 coding DNA: TGTGCCTGGAGCCGCTGGGGGACAGGGACCTACGAGCAGTACTTC. As protein: CAWSRWGTGTYEQYF. The chain combines TRBV30 with TRBJ2-7; 9 nucleotides agree with TRBD1. In germline, CDR1 is GTSNPN, CDR2 SVGIG (reference sequence). The CDR3 runs to 15 residues. Trimming took 3 bases from V and 2 from J; bases not matched to a gene: 8.

This chain links TRBV7-9 with TRBJ1-5, with 8 bases lining up with TRBD1. Germline V gene sequence: CDR1 SEHNR, CDR2 FQNEAQ (reference sequence). This CDR3 has 14 residues. The J segment lost 4 bases and the V segment lost 1 base, leaving 0 bases of the junction unmatched. As DNA, the CDR3 is TGTGCCAGCAGCTTAGGGACAGGGAATCAGCCCCAGCATTTT. Protein sequence: CASSLGTGNQPQHF.

The rearrangement uses TRBV7-2 and TRBJ1-1; D is unclear. This CDR3 comprises 14 residues. Trimming pared 5 bases from V and 4 bases from J, leaving 14 bases between. Germline V gene data show CDR1 as SGHTA and CDR2 as FQGNSA. The CDR3 nucleotides are TGTGCCAGCAGCCCCTACGCGGAGAGCACTGAAGCTTTCTTT. Its translation is CASSPYAESTEAFF.

This clone was recorded once. This chain connects TRBV6-5 to TRBJ1-1; D gene ambiguous. V shed 2 bases and J shed 7 bases, with 5 bases lying between them. The V gene's germline CDR1 is MNHEY and CDR2 SVGAGI. CDR3 length: 11 amino acids. The CDR3 region has the DNA TGTGCCAGCAGTTACCACGGTGAAGCTTTCTTT. This translates into CASSYHGEAFF.

This clone came up a few times. J is TRBJ1-1 and V is TRBV28, with D unresolved. This CDR3 region has 13 residues. Trimming removed 7 bases at V and 6 bases at J, with 15 bases between. Germline assignment: CDR1 MDHEN and CDR2 SYDVKM. The CDR3 is CASTARREAEAFF. DNA for the CDR3: TGTGCCAGCACCGCACGCCGGGAAGCTGAAGCTTTCTTT. The variable domain in full, completed from reference TRBV28 and TRBJ1-1, reads DVKVTQSSRYLVKRTGEKVFLECVQDMDHENMFWYRQDPGLGLRLIYFSYDVKMKEKGDIPEGYSVSREKKERFSLILESASTNQTSMYLCASTARREAEAFFGQGTRLTVV.

This chain links TRBV7-9 with TRBJ1-4, with D possibly matching TRBD1 (5 bases). This CDR3 contains 16 residues. V was trimmed by 1 base and J by 0 bases, leaving 9 bases between them. Germline V gives CDR1 SEHNR, CDR2 FQNEAQ (reference sequence). CDR3 loop: CASSLDGGTTNEKLFF. DNA for the CDR3: TGTGCCAGCAGCTTAGATGGGGGGACAACTAATGAAAAACTGTTTTTT.

The chain recombines TRBV18 with TRBJ1-2, with D unclear. The ends were cut back, 6 bases at V and 0 bases at J, with 11 bases in the middle. Per the germline V gene, CDR1 is KGHSH and CDR2 is LQKENI. The CDR3 is 14 amino acids. CDR3 DNA sequence: TGTGCCAGCTCCCGGGGAGAGACTAACTATGGCTACACCTTC. It is translated as CASSRGETNYGYTF. Full variable domain (missing parts from reference TRBV18 and TRBJ1-2): NAGVMQNPRHLVRRRGQEARLRCSPMKGHSHVYWYRQLPEEGLKFMVYLQKENIIDESGMPKERFSAEFPKEGPSILRIQQVVRGDSAAYFCASSRGETNYGYTFGSGTRLTVV.

This clone turned up a few times. V gene TRBV9 combines with J gene TRBJ1-2, with 11 bases aligning to TRBD1. In germline, CDR1 is SGDLS, CDR2 YYNGEE. V lost 3 bases, J lost 5 bases, and 9 bases stayed unmatched. The CDR3 extends over 16 amino acids. The CDR3 nucleotides are TGTGCCAGCAGCGCCCCCGGGACAGGGGGGGATTATGGCTACACCTTC. It yields the protein CASSAPGTGGDYGYTF.

This clone was recorded a few times. For the CDR3, the DNA is TGTGCCAGCTCACCACCGTACGAGCTGAACACTGAAGCTTTCTTT. This translates into CASSPPYELNTEAFF. The V and J genes are TRBV18 and TRBJ1-1; unclear D gene. V lost 0 bases to trimming and J lost 0 bases, with 8 bases between them. Looked up from germline, CDR1 is KGHSH and CDR2 is LQKENI. This CDR3 has 15 residues.